One TCR beta chain is described in this entry. In its sample, this clonotype was seen many times. It has no known antigen specificity. No per-base quality is available; no much larger clone lies one base away. This sample was taken from a study of CD8 T cells in ankylosing spondylitis (dated by TCRdb to 2016 to 2017). As for the study more broadly: The study set out to find disease-linked TCR variants by profiling T cell receptor beta repertoires in ankylosing spondylitis patients and healthy donors. The whole study cohort included roughly 110 healthy donors and 20 to 30 ankylosing spondylitis patients. Peripheral blood samples were taken, and synovial fluid was additionally collected from ankylosing spondylitis patients. General findings and caveats noted by the study authors: Significant enrichment of the disease-linked clones was reported in matched synovial fluid samples from ankylosing spondylitis patients. Some TCR beta motif variants had previously been reported in synovial fluid and blood of reactive arthritis patients, which suggested common disease-initiation mechanisms. A TCR beta motif of seven or eight highly homologous amino acid variants appeared characteristic of blood from ankylosing spondylitis patients. In peripheral blood, the disease-linked clones were found at relatively low frequencies and had a CD8+ phenotype.

The instrument was an Illumina HiSeq 2500. Quantitative 5'-RACE with molecular barcodes was the method used to prepare the TCR beta libraries. The paper's data handling went like this. A new computational method, built on a probabilistic model of VDJ rearrangement, was used to identify disease-linked TCR variants. TCRdb's own reprocessing of the public reads used fastp at Q25 and MiXCR and kept productive beta chains. Merged by CDR3 protein, the rows form single entries marked with the most common genes and DNA. Clone size and V and J calls follow TCRdb, not the original study. Here the sample has around 180,000 distinct CDR3 sequences; under 15% occur a single time. The top ten clonotypes cover approximately 10% of the sample. This TCR was recovered from a female donor with ankylosing spondylitis or in good health (not recorded which). Sequences were obtained from blood, either unsorted or a sorted T cell fraction (not recorded which).

Read as DNA, the sequence is TGCGCCAGCAGCCCCGGCGACAGGGCCTCTGGAAACACCATATATTTT. Translated, it gives CASSPGDRASGNTIYF. The receptor chain draws on TRBV5-1 and TRBJ1-3; TRBD1 agrees with 7 junctional bases. The CDR3 spans 16 residues, from the cysteine through the phenylalanine. The entry retains the CDR3 DNA only, 48 bases that are in frame from base 1. The germline V gene gives CDR1 as SGHRS and CDR2 as YFSETQ. Trimming takes 4 bases off V and 0 bases off J; junction bases not matched to a gene: 7.